Listed here are 23 T cell receptor beta chains from one sample, sequenced in a study of T cell responses to AZD1222 COVID-19 vaccine. Profiling relied on immunoSEQ multiplex PCR, and the TCRdb table lists in-frame clones only, not all of them. The table records about 140,000 clones, approximately 90% of them present only once. The starting material was peripheral blood, obtained 28 days after the second AZD1222 dose. Receptors were obtained from an adult who received the AZD1222 COVID-19 vaccine.

This chain links TRBV3-1 (or the pseudogene TRBV3-2) with TRBJ2-1, with no clear D. This CDR3 has 13 residues. Trimming cost V 0 bases and J 8 bases, with 8 bases left between them. CDR1 is LGHDT, CDR2 YNNKEL, per germline (reference sequence). The CDR3: CASSQEARDEQFF. CDR3 nucleotides: TGTGCCAGCAGCCAAGAGGCTCGAGATGAGCAGTTCTTC.

This clone was recorded only once. The chain couples TRBV27 to TRBJ2-3; D possibly corresponds to TRBD1 (6 bases). This CDR3 region has 15 residues. Per the germline V gene, CDR1 is MNHEY and CDR2 is SMNVEV (reference sequence). V lost 5 bases to trimming and J lost 3 bases, with 15 bases between them. CDR3 DNA: TGTGCCAGCAGTATCCGGGCAGGGGTGACAGATACGCAGTATTTT. It yields the protein CASSIRAGVTDTQYF.

This clone showed up just a few times. CDR3: CASSLDADRLEQYF. In DNA, the CDR3 is TGTGCCAGCAGCTTAGATGCCGATCGCCTCGAGCAGTACTTC. V and J are TRBV7-8 and TRBJ2-7; D remains unclear. V was cut by 1 base and J by 6 bases, with 13 bases left in between. CDR1 and CDR2 (germline): SGHVS, FQNEAQ. The CDR3 extends over 14 amino acids.

This rearrangement joins TRBV19 to TRBJ2-1, with 8 bases fitting TRBD2. V lost 7 bases to trimming and J lost 6 bases; unmatched junction nucleotides: 17. Germline V gene lookup returns CDR1 LNHDA and CDR2 SQIVND (reference sequence). The CDR3 consists of 17 residues. CDR3 sequence: CASTVRPTSGYFNEQFF. The CDR3 bases are TGTGCCAGTACCGTCCGCCCCACTAGCGGATACTTCAATGAGCAGTTCTTC.

The chain couples TRBV4-2 to TRBJ1-3; no clear D gene. The CDR3 is made up of 14 amino acids. Germline CDR1 and CDR2: LGHNA and YNFKEQ. V shed 1 base and J shed 3 bases, with 7 bases lying between them. This chain's CDR3 is CASSQALGGNTIYF. CDR3 nucleotides: TGTGCCAGCAGCCAAGCCCTAGGTGGAAACACCATATATTTT.

This chain joins TRBV2 and TRBJ1-2; tentative D call: TRBD1 (6 bases). The length of the CDR3 is 14 residues. Trimming removed 6 bases at V and 6 bases at J, with 17 bases between. Per the germline V gene, CDR1 is SNHLY and CDR2 is FYNNEI. The CDR3 region is CASSGPGGWDGYTF. CDR3 bases: TGTGCCAGCAGCGGACCCGGGGGCTGGGATGGCTACACCTTC.

The V gene is TRBV14, the J gene TRBJ2-1, with a weak D call TRBD1 (5 bases). The length of the CDR3 is 15 residues. Per germline, CDR1 SGHDN and CDR2 FVKESK. The V end lost 5 bases, the J end lost 0 bases, and 11 bases lay between the germline ends. The chain's CDR3 is CASSLTATSYNEQFF. The CDR3 DNA is TGTGCCAGCAGCTTGACAGCGACCTCCTACAATGAGCAGTTCTTC.

The chain couples TRBV6-5 to TRBJ1-3, with 8 bases aligning to TRBD1. CDR3 size: 13 residues. Germline loops: CDR1 MNHEY, CDR2 SVGAGI. With V trimmed by 6 bases and J by 6 bases, 4 bases remained unmatched. CDR3 in amino acids: CASRRDRLNTIYF. The CDR3 nucleotides are TGTGCCAGCAGAAGGGACAGGCTAAACACCATATATTTT.

The chain carries TRBV4-1 and TRBJ1-5; no reliable D call. V gave up 0 bases and J gave up 6 bases, with 15 bases separating them. From germline, CDR1 is MGHRA and CDR2 YSYEKL. This CDR3 is 16 amino acids long. CDR3 protein: CASSQEGNFPGQPQHF. DNA for the CDR3: TGCGCCAGCAGCCAAGAAGGGAACTTTCCGGGTCAGCCCCAGCATTTT.

This clone was picked up one time. This sequence joins TRBV5-1 and TRBJ2-2; D not resolved. The V gene's germline CDR1 is SGHRS and CDR2 YFSETQ. The CDR3 consists of 14 residues. V lost 0 bases, J lost 6 bases, and 9 bases lay in between. CDR3 nucleotides: TGCGCCAGCAGCTTGGAGGTCGGCCCCGGGGAGCTGTTTTTT. It is translated as CASSLEVGPGELFF.

This clone was counted a single time. The V gene is TRBV7-9, the J gene TRBJ1-1; a possible D gene is TRBD1 (5 bases). In germline, CDR1 is SEHNR, CDR2 FQNEAQ (reference sequence). Trimming removed 1 base at V and 4 bases at J, with 13 bases between. The CDR3 has 15 amino acids. The chain's CDR3 is CASSLVAGLGTEAFF. CDR3 DNA sequence: TGTGCCAGCAGCTTAGTCGCAGGGCTGGGCACTGAAGCTTTCTTT.

This clone was observed a single time. The gene calls are TRBV7-2 and TRBJ2-1; D gene ambiguous. V lost 2 bases to trimming and J lost 5 bases, with 13 bases between them. Looked up from germline, CDR1 is SGHTA and CDR2 is FQGNSA. The CDR3 spans 15 residues. CDR3: CASSLSFDGNNEQFF. The CDR3 DNA reads TGTGCCAGCAGCTTATCCTTCGACGGAAACAATGAGCAGTTCTTC.

J is TRBJ2-1 and V is TRBV19, with 8 bases that match TRBD2. Germline CDR1 LNHDA, CDR2 SQIVND (reference sequence). This CDR3 has 20 residues. V was pared by 4 bases and J by 2 bases, with 19 bases of the junction left unmatched. The CDR3 DNA sequence: TGTGCCAGTAGTAGTTTTGTGGTGGGTACTAGCGGCGTACCCTACAATGAGCAGTTCTTC. Protein sequence: CASSSFVVGTSGVPYNEQFF. The whole variable domain, filled in from reference TRBV19 and TRBJ2-1, reads DGGITQSPKYLFRKEGQNVTLSCEQNLNHDAMYWYRQDPGQGLRLIYYSQIVNDFQKGDIAEGYSVSREKKESFPLTVTSAQKNPTAFYLCASSSFVVGTSGVPYNEQFFGPGTRLTVL.

The rearrangement joins TRBV7-2 to TRBJ1-2; TRBD1 might be the D (5 bases). The CDR3 spans 14 residues. CDR1 and CDR2 (germline): SGHTA, FQGNSA. Trimming left V 2 bases short and J 8 bases short, with 15 bases between. CDR3 amino acids: CASSLKSGFQGYTF. The DNA for the CDR3 is TGTGCCAGCAGCTTAAAATCAGGGTTCCAAGGCTACACCTTC.

This chain links TRBV7-9 with TRBJ1-5; D gene uncertain. V shed 5 bases and J shed 8 bases, with 13 bases lying between them. The CDR3 has 13 amino acids. Germline lookup yields CDR1 SEHNR and CDR2 FQNEAQ (reference sequence). The CDR3 sequence is CASSLDPSKPQHF. CDR3 DNA: TGTGCCAGCAGCCTCGACCCTAGCAAGCCCCAGCATTTT.

The chain is built from TRBV6-2 or TRBV6-3 and TRBJ1-5; no clear D gene. CDR1 is MNHEY, CDR2 SVGEGT, per germline. The CDR3 has 16 amino acids. Trimming stripped 2 bases from V and 0 bases from J, with 11 bases between. As DNA, the CDR3 is TGTGCCAGCAGTTACGGACCTCCCTATAGCAATCAGCCCCAGCATTTT. Amino acid sequence: CASSYGPPYSNQPQHF.

This chain connects TRBV9 to TRBJ1-6; tentative D call: TRBD1 (5 bases). The CDR3 sequence is 15 residues long. CDR1 and CDR2 from the germline V gene are SGDLS and YYNGEE. The V gene lost 4 bases and the J gene lost 7 bases, with 15 bases spanning the gap. CDR3 sequence: CASSLQPGGNSPLHF. In DNA, the CDR3 is TGTGCCAGCAGCTTACAGCCGGGGGGAAATTCACCCCTCCACTTT.

The rearrangement joins TRBV3-1 (or the pseudogene TRBV3-2) to TRBJ2-6, with 10 bases identical to TRBD1. This CDR3 has 19 residues. Trimming at V came to 1 base and at J to 4 bases, leaving 10 bases not matched to a gene. Germline lookup yields CDR1 LGHDT and CDR2 YNNKEL (reference sequence). DNA of the CDR3: TGTGCCAGCAGCCAAGCCTACATGACAGGGGGCGCCGGGGCCAACGTCCTGACTTTC. Translated: CASSQAYMTGGAGANVLTF.

The gene calls are TRBV5-1 and TRBJ2-3, with 10 nucleotides matching TRBD1. Losses at the gene ends were 4 bases for V and 5 bases for J; bases not matched to a gene: 7. The CDR3 sequence is 15 residues long. The germline V gene encodes CDR1 SGHRS and CDR2 YFSETQ. CDR3 amino acids: CASSIGTGVGDTQYF. The DNA of the CDR3 is TGCGCCAGCAGCATTGGGACAGGGGTAGGAGATACGCAGTATTTT. Filled out from reference TRBV5-1 and TRBJ2-3, the complete variable domain reads KAGVTQTPRYLIKTRGQQVTLSCSPISGHRSVSWYQQTPGQGLQFLFEYFSETQRNKGNFPGRFSGRQFSNSRSEMNVSTLELGDSALYLCASSIGTGVGDTQYFGPGTRLTVL.

The CDR3 DNA sequence: TGTGCCAGCAGCTTAGCGGGACGCGGCCCGGGTGAGACCCAGTACTTC. This translates into CASSLAGRGPGETQYF. This chain connects TRBV7-2 to TRBJ2-5, with D perhaps matching TRBD1 or TRBD2 (5 bases each). V lost 0 bases to trimming and J lost 5 bases, with 16 bases between them. The CDR3 totals 16 residues. In germline, CDR1 is SGHTA, CDR2 FQGNSA.

V gene TRBV27 combines with J gene TRBJ2-7, with D unclear. Trimming removed 4 bases at V and 4 bases at J, with 11 bases between. The CDR3 is 13 amino acids. The germline gives CDR1 MNHEY, CDR2 SMNVEV (reference sequence). The CDR3 protein is CASSYKPPYEQYF. In DNA, the CDR3 is TGTGCCAGCAGTTACAAGCCCCCATACGAGCAGTACTTC.

This rearrangement joins TRBV28 to TRBJ1-4; no definite D call. The CDR3 contains 13 residues. Trimming pared 6 bases from V and 7 bases from J, leaving 12 bases between. Per the germline V gene, CDR1 is MDHEN and CDR2 is SYDVKM. The CDR3 region is CASSSQVGEKLFF. The DNA for the CDR3 is TGTGCCAGCAGCTCCCAGGTTGGTGAAAAACTGTTTTTT.

This clone has a handful of counts. The chain recombines TRBV28 with TRBJ1-6; a possible D gene is TRBD1 (5 bases). The CDR3 sequence is 14 residues long. Germline V gene sequence: CDR1 MDHEN, CDR2 SYDVKM. Trimming stripped 8 bases from V and 5 bases from J, with 13 bases between. In DNA, the CDR3 is TGTGCCAGCGGGGGGACGAGGAATAATTCACCCCTCCACTTT. This gives the protein CASGGTRNNSPLHF. Filled out from reference TRBV28 and TRBJ1-6, the complete variable domain reads DVKVTQSSRYLVKRTGEKVFLECVQDMDHENMFWYRQDPGLGLRLIYFSYDVKMKEKGDIPEGYSVSREKKERFSLILESASTNQTSMYLCASGGTRNNSPLHFGNGTRLTVT.